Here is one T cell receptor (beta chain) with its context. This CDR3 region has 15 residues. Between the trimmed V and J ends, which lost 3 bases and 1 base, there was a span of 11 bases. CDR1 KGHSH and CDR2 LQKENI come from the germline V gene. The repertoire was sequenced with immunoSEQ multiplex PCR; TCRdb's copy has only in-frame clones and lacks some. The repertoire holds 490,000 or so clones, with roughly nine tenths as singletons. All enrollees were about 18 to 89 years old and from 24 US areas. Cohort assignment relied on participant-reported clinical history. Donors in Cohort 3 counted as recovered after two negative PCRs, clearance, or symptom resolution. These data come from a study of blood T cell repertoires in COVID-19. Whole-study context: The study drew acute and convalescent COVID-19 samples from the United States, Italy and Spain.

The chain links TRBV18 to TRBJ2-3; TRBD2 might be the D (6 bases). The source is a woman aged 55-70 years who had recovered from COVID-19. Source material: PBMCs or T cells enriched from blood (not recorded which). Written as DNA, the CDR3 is TGTGCCAGCTCACCGATGGCTAGCGGCACAGATACGCAGTATTTT. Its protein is CASSPMASGTDTQYF.